The T cell receptor beta chain under discussion was sequenced for a study of response to subunit inactivated influenza vaccine (dated by TCRdb to between 2017 and 2018). Regarding the research as a whole: To follow how T cells responded to a trivalent subunit inactivated influenza vaccine, the researchers relied on deep quantitative profiling of the T cell receptor repertoire.

Regarding this clonotype: Which antigen it targets is not known. No much larger clonotype is one base removed from it; base qualities were not supplied.

CDR1 and CDR2, looked up from the germline V gene (reference sequence), are DFQATT and SNEGSKA. The V end loses 0 bases and the J end loses 4 bases, and a stretch of 13 bases separates them. The CDR3 sequence holds 15 residues, the cysteine and phenylalanine included. Only CDR3 DNA remains: 45 bases, in frame from the first base. Overall study results and their limits: According to the authors, only a limited number of new T cells may be recruited by each seasonal influenza vaccination.

The library came from RT-PCR. The run used an Illumina HiSeq 2500. TCRdb reprocessed the public reads (quality trimming at Q25 with fastp, clone calling with MiXCR) and kept in-frame beta chains. Every entry covers one CDR3 protein and lists the most common genes and DNA from its rows. The sample table lists fewer than 600,000 distinct CDR3 sequences, 7.2% of them with a count of one. Of the sample, about an eighth falls within the top ten clones. The rearranged chain carries TRBV20-1 and TRBJ1-5; no D gene can be assigned with confidence. This TCR derives from a man aged 50-75 years who received an inactivated influenza vaccine. Donor details come from another sample of the same person, matched by shared clones. The sample consisted of PBMCs from blood, taken roughly 24 months after vaccination. The CDR3 protein is CSAREQGRWNQPQHF. DNA sequence: TGCAGTGCTAGAGAGCAAGGGCGATGGAATCAGCCCCAGCATTTT.